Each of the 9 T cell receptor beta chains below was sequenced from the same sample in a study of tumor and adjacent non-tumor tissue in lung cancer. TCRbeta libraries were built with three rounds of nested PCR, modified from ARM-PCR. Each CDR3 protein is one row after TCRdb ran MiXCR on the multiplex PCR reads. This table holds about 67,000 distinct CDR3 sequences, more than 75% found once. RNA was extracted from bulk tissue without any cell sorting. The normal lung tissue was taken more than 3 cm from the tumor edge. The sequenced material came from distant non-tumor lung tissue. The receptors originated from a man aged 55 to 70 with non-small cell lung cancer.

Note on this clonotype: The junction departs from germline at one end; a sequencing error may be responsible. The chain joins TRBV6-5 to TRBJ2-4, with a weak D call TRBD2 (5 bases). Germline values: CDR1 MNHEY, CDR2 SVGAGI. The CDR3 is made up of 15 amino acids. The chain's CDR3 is CASTYNRGSGNIQYF. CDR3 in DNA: TGTGCCAGCACCTACAACCGGGGTTCGGGGAACATTCAGTATTTC.

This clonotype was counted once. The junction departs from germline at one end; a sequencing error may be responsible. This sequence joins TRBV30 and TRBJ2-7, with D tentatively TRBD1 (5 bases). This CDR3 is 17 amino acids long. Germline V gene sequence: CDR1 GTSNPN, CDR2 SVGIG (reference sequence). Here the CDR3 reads CTWRRFFRGSDSYEQYF. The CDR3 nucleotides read TGTACCTGGAGACGTTTTTTTAGGGGTTCCGACTCCTACGAGCAGTACTTC.

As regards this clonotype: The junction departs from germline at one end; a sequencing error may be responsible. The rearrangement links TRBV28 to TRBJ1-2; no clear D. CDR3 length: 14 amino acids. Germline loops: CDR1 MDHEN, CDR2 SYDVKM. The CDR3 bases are TGTTCCAGCACTCCACTAGGAACCAAAAATGGCTACACCTTC. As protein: CSSTPLGTKNGYTF.

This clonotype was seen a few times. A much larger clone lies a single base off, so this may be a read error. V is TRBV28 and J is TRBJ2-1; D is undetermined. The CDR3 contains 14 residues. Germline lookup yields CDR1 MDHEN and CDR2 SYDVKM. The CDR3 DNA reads TGTGCCTGCAGTTTAAGTGCAGGTAACAATGAGCAGTTCTTC. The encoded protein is CACSLSAGNNEQFF.

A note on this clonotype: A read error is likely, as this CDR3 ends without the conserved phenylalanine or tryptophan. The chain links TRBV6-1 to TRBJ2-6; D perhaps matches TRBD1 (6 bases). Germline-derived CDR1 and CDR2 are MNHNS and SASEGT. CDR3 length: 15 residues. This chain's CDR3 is CASSSQGSGANVLTL. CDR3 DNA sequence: TGCGCCAGCAGTTCTCAGGGGTCTGGGGCCAACGTCCTGACTTTA.

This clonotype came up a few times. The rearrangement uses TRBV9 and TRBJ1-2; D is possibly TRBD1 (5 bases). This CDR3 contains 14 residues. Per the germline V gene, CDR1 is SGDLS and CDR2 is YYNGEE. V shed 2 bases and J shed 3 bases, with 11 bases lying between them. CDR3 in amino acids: CASSVGQGDYGYTF. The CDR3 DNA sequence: TGTGCCAGCAGCGTGGGGCAGGGTGACTATGGCTACACCTTC.

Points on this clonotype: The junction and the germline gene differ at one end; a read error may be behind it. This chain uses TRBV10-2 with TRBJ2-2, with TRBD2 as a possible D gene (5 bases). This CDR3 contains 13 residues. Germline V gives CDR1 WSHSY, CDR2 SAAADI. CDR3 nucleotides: TGTGCCAGCAGAGCCCGGTCCTTCGGGGAGCTATTTTTT. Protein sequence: CASRARSFGELFF.

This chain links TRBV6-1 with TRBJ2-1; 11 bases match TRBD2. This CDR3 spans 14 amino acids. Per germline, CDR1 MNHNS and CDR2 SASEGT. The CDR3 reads CGINTLAGDNEQFF. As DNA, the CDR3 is TGTGGCATCAATACACTAGCGGGAGACAATGAGCAGTTCTTC.

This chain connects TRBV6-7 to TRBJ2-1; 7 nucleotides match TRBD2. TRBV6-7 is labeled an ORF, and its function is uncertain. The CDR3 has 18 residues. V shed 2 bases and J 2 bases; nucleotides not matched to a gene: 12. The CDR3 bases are TGTGCCAGCAGTTACCCGATCGGGGGACTAACGGCCTACAATGAGCAGTTCTTC. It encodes CASSYPIGGLTAYNEQFF.